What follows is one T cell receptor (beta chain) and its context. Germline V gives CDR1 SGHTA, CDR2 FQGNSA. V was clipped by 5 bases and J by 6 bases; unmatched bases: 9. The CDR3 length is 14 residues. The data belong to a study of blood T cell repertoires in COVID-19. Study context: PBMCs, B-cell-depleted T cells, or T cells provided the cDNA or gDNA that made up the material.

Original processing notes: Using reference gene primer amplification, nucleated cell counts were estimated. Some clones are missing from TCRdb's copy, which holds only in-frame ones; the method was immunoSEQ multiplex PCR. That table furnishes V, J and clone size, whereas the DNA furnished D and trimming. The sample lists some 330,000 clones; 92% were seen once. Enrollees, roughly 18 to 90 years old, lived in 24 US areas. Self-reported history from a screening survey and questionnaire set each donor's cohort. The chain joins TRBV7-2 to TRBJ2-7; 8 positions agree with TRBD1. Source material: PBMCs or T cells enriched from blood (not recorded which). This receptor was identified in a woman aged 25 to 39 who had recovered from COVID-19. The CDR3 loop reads CASSPGQGGSEQYF. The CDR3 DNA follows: TGTGCCAGCAGCCCAGGACAGGGCGGGTCCGAGCAGTACTTC.